The rows below give T cell receptor beta chains drawn from one sample of a study of beta chain features in type 1 diabetes. Method: immunoSEQ multiplex PCR; TCRdb's copy keeps in-frame clones and lacks some. Of about 410,000 clones listed, approximately 14% are singletons. The sample taken for sequencing was naive CD4+ T cells from blood. These receptors came from a young man in good health. CDR3s include the opening cysteine and the closing phenylalanine or tryptophan. The D gene is left open where the match is weak. Only some rows state a clone size, as once, few, many or a class for expanded clones.

d_call,clone_size,v_call,j_call,cdr3_aa,cdr3_nt
NA,NA,TRBV9,TRBJ1-6,CASSAIQWSSPLHF,TGTGCCAGCAGCGCTATACAGTGGAGTTCACCCCTCCACTTT
TRBD2,few,TRBV5-1,TRBJ2-5,CASSLGLAGGLQETQYF,TGCGCCAGCAGCTTGGGGCTAGCGGGGGGCCTACAAGAGACCCAGTACTTC
NA,NA,TRBV5-1,TRBJ2-1,CASSLLGNEQFF,TGCGCCAGCAGCTTGTTGGGGAATGAGCAGTTCTTC
NA,NA,TRBV7-3,TRBJ2-3,CASSLELSSDTQYF,TGTGCCAGCAGCTTAGAACTGTCATCAGATACGCAGTATTTT
NA,NA,TRBV7-9,TRBJ1-1,CASSLDGSGYAANEAFF,TGTGCCAGCAGCTTAGATGGCTCAGGGTATGCCGCTAACGAAGCTTTCTTT
NA,many,TRBV30,TRBJ2-1,CAWTEFNEQFF,TGTGCCTGGACTGAATTCAATGAGCAGTTCTTC
NA,few,TRBV30,TRBJ2-5,CAWSWTGSGETQYF,TGTGCCTGGAGTTGGACGGGCTCTGGAGAGACCCAGTACTTC
NA,few,TRBV7-2,TRBJ1-1,CASSAYSGTEAFF,TGTGCCAGCAGCGCCTACTCAGGCACTGAAGCTTTCTTT
NA,NA,TRBV2,TRBJ1-5,CASSEAHGGLQPQHF,TGTGCCAGCAGTGAAGCGCACGGGGGGTTACAGCCCCAGCATTTT
NA,few,TRBV7-2,TRBJ2-2,CASSTVVAGELFF,TGTGCCAGCAGCACCGTAGTAGCCGGGGAGCTGTTTTTT
TRBD1,NA,TRBV15,TRBJ2-7,CATSKGQDYEQYF,TGTGCCACCAGCAAGGGACAGGACTACGAGCAGTACTTC
NA,NA,TRBV7-2,TRBJ1-5,CASSLSWDQPQHF,TGTGCCAGCAGCTTAAGCTGGGATCAGCCCCAGCATTTT
TRBD2,once,TRBV7-9,TRBJ2-7,CASSAPSGGRNEQYF,TGTGCCAGCAGCGCCCCGAGCGGGGGAAGAAACGAGCAGTACTTC
NA,few,TRBV30,TRBJ1-4,CAWSRGEKLFF,TGTGCCTGGAGTCGAGGGGAAAAACTGTTTTTT
NA,few,TRBV6-6,TRBJ2-3,CASRPRPSTDTQYF,TGTGCCAGCAGACCAAGACCTAGCACAGATACGCAGTATTTT
TRBD1,NA,TRBV7-6,TRBJ1-4,CASSPTGGVEKLFF,TGTGCCAGCAGCCCCACAGGGGGAGTTGAAAAACTGTTTTTT
NA,few,TRBV7-2,TRBJ2-5,CASSLSRGETQYF,TGTGCCAGCAGCCTATCGAGAGGAGAGACCCAGTACTTC
TRBD1,few,TRBV4-2,TRBJ2-1,CASSQVGQGTNEQFF,TGTGCCAGCAGCCAAGTCGGACAGGGGACGAATGAGCAGTTCTTC
NA,few,TRBV9,TRBJ2-3,CASSVGFVGRGTDTQYF,TGTGCCAGCAGCGTAGGATTTGTCGGGCGGGGCACAGATACGCAGTATTTT
NA,NA,TRBV15,TRBJ2-5,CATSRDRSGGSETQYF,TGTGCCACCAGCAGAGATCGCTCGGGCGGATCAGAGACCCAGTACTTC
NA,few,TRBV18,TRBJ1-4,CASSPSGNEKLFF,TGTGCCAGCTCACCAAGCGGAAATGAAAAACTGTTTTTT
NA,NA,TRBV9,TRBJ2-1,CASSRIASSYNEQFF,TGTGCCAGCAGCCGGATAGCGAGCTCCTACAATGAGCAGTTCTTC
NA,few,TRBV29-1,TRBJ2-7,CSVVFLAGEQYF,TGCAGCGTTGTCTTCCTAGCCGGCGAGCAGTACTTC
NA,few,TRBV19,TRBJ1-5,CASNRGDGQPQHF,TGTGCCAGTAACCGCGGAGATGGCCAACCCCAGCATTTT
NA,NA,TRBV7-2,TRBJ2-7,CASSPSRGYEQYF,TGTGCCAGCAGCCCGAGTAGGGGCTACGAGCAGTACTTC
TRBD1,NA,TRBV25-1,TRBJ1-1,CASSDPDRGNTEAFF,TGTGCCAGCAGTGACCCTGACAGGGGAAACACTGAAGCTTTCTTT
NA,NA,TRBV28,TRBJ1-1,CASTLFVGTEAFF,TGTGCCAGCACACTTTTTGTGGGCACTGAAGCTTTCTTT
TRBD2,few,TRBV9,TRBJ2-1,CASSRKREGPYNEQFF,TGTGCCAGCAGCAGGAAGCGGGAGGGCCCTTACAATGAGCAGTTCTTC
TRBD2,NA,TRBV27,TRBJ2-3,CASSFGPAGGPDTQYF,TGTGCCAGCAGTTTTGGTCCAGCGGGGGGGCCAGATACGCAGTATTTT
TRBD1,NA,TRBV30,TRBJ1-1,CAWARGMNTEAFF,TGTGCCTGGGCCAGGGGGATGAACACTGAAGCTTTCTTT
NA,few,TRBV4-2,TRBJ1-3,CASSRDPTSSGNTIYF,TGTGCCAGCAGCCGGGACCCTACCAGCTCTGGAAACACCATATATTTT
TRBD1,NA,TRBV7-2,TRBJ1-1,CASSLGTGNFNTEAFF,TGTGCCAGCAGCCTCGGGACAGGGAATTTTAACACTGAAGCTTTCTTT
NA,few,TRBV7-9,TRBJ2-3,CASSFGKSTDTQYF,TGTGCCAGCAGCTTCGGCAAGAGCACAGATACGCAGTATTTT
NA,NA,TRBV13,TRBJ2-3,CASSLLAYSSTDTQYF,TGTGCCAGCAGCTTATTGGCGTACTCTAGCACAGATACGCAGTATTTT
TRBD1,few,TRBV9,TRBJ2-4,CASSPDRAEGKNIQYF,TGTGCCAGCAGCCCAGACAGGGCCGAGGGCAAAAACATTCAGTACTTC
TRBD2,NA,TRBV13,TRBJ2-1,CASSLTSGIEQFF,TGTGCCAGCAGCTTAACTAGCGGGATTGAGCAGTTCTTC
TRBD2,NA,TRBV4-3,TRBJ2-3,CASSHTSGATDTQYF,TGCGCCAGCAGCCATACTAGCGGGGCGACAGATACGCAGTATTTT
NA,NA,TRBV7-8,TRBJ1-2,CASSDTRTGNYGYTF,TGTGCCAGCAGCGACACCCGAACAGGAAACTATGGCTACACCTTC
TRBD2,few,TRBV18,TRBJ2-1,CASSPLGTSGIFNEQFF,TGTGCCAGCTCACCTCTCGGGACTAGCGGGATTTTCAATGAGCAGTTCTTC
NA,few,TRBV30,TRBJ1-2,CAWSVRLTRHYSNYGYTF,TGTGCCTGGAGTGTACGCCTAACACGACACTACAGTAACTATGGCTACACCTTC
TRBD2,few,TRBV9,TRBJ2-7,CASSLASGYEQYF,TGTGCCAGCAGCCTAGCTAGCGGATACGAGCAGTACTTC
TRBD2,few,TRBV5-1,TRBJ2-1,CASNPSGVSYNEQFF,TGCGCCAGCAACCCTAGCGGGGTCTCGTACAATGAGCAGTTCTTC
NA,few,TRBV19,TRBJ2-3,CASSTFPGSEDTQYF,TGTGCCAGTAGCACCTTTCCGGGCAGTGAAGATACGCAGTATTTT
NA,NA,TRBV15,TRBJ1-2,CATSRDLRVLHYGYTF,TGTGCCACCAGCAGAGATCTCAGGGTACTCCACTATGGCTACACCTTC
TRBD1,few,TRBV30,TRBJ1-3,CAWDRGHSSGNTIYF,TGTGCCTGGGACAGGGGCCACAGCTCTGGAAACACCATATATTTT
NA,NA,TRBV9,TRBJ2-7,CASSVDAIAYEQYF,TGTGCCAGCAGCGTAGATGCCATTGCCTACGAGCAGTACTTC
NA,NA,TRBV30,TRBJ2-3,CAWSHRGGGTDTQYF,TGTGCCTGGAGTCACAGGGGAGGGGGCACAGATACGCAGTATTTT
NA,NA,TRBV6-5,TRBJ2-7,CASSYLTGHGEQYF,TGTGCCAGCAGTTATTTGACAGGACACGGCGAGCAGTACTTC
NA,NA,TRBV7-9,TRBJ2-6,CASSLRGHNSGANVLTF,TGTGCCAGCAGCTTACGGGGGCACAATTCTGGGGCCAACGTCCTGACTTTC
TRBD1,few,TRBV30,TRBJ2-3,CAWVNRGTDTQYF,TGTGCCTGGGTAAACAGGGGAACAGATACGCAGTATTTT
NA,NA,TRBV29-1,TRBJ2-7,CSGRDFSYEQYF,TGCAGCGGCCGGGACTTCTCCTACGAGCAGTACTTC
NA,NA,TRBV5-1,TRBJ2-3,CASSLVAGEDTQYF,TGCGCCAGCAGCTTGGTGGCCGGAGAGGATACGCAGTATTTT
TRBD1,few,TRBV5-1,TRBJ2-6,CASSSTGSGANVLTF,TGCGCCAGCAGCTCGACAGGGTCTGGGGCCAACGTCCTGACTTTC